Below are 23 T cell receptor beta chains sequenced from a single sample in a study of response to subunit inactivated influenza vaccine (dated by TCRdb to between 2018 and 2020). The library was produced with RT-PCR. Sequenced on an Illumina HiSeq 2500. Using fastp trimming at Q25 and MiXCR clonotype assembly, TCRdb reanalyzed the public sequencing data and kept in-frame beta chains. Every distinct CDR3 protein forms one entry, paired with its most common genes and DNA. For this sample there are fewer than 600,000 distinct CDR3 sequences; more than 7% appear just once. The ten top clones hold less than 15% of the sample. The sequencing used PBMCs from blood, collected about 24 months after vaccination. All receptors come from a man between 50 and 70 years old who received an inactivated influenza vaccine. Donor details come from another sample of the same person, matched by shared clones.

This rearrangement joins TRBV3-1 to TRBJ2-5; D is uncertain. The CDR3 has 14 residues. Germline-derived CDR1 and CDR2 are LGHDT and YNNKEL (reference sequence). Deletions cut 4 bases from V and 5 bases from J, with 14 bases between. The CDR3 loop is CASSLTPRAETQYF. The DNA for the CDR3 is TGTGCCAGCAGCCTAACTCCACGGGCGGAGACCCAGTACTTC.

This clonotype was detected only a few times. The rearrangement links TRBV4-2 to TRBJ2-2; D is undetermined. Germline CDR1 is LGHNA and CDR2 is YNFKEQ. CDR3 size: 16 residues. V lost 0 bases and J lost 0, with 8 bases in between. Written as DNA, the CDR3 is TGTGCCAGCAGCCAAGATAAGCTGACGAACACCGGGGAGCTGTTTTTT. Protein sequence: CASSQDKLTNTGELFF.

This clonotype has more than one count but fewer than ten. The rearrangement joins TRBV7-2 to TRBJ1-3; D call uncertain. Germline CDR1 and CDR2: SGHTA and FQGNSA. V was clipped by 4 bases and J by 4 bases, with 8 bases between them. This CDR3 spans 13 amino acids. The CDR3 nucleotides are TGTGCCAGCAGCTCCCTGAACGGAAACACCATATATTTT. Residues: CASSSLNGNTIYF.

The chain combines TRBV27 with TRBJ2-2; D gene ambiguous. Germline CDR1 and CDR2: MNHEY and SMNVEV (reference sequence). The CDR3 covers 15 residues. Trimming stripped 6 bases from V and 4 bases from J, with 15 bases between. CDR3 DNA: TGTGCCAGCAGCTTCCTGCGAGGTACCACCGGGGAGCTGTTTTTT. It is translated as CASSFLRGTTGELFF.

This clonotype has a count of ten or more. V gene TRBV20-1 combines with J gene TRBJ1-1; tentatively, D is TRBD1 (6 bases). Germline assignment: CDR1 DFQATT and CDR2 SNEGSKA (reference sequence). Between the trimmed V and J ends, which lost 2 bases and 3 bases, there was a span of 13 bases. The CDR3 sequence is 14 residues long. The CDR3 loop reads CSARLGQGHTEAFF. CDR3 nucleotide sequence: TGCAGTGCTAGACTTGGCCAGGGGCACACTGAAGCTTTCTTT.

This sequence joins TRBV5-1 and TRBJ2-1, with TRBD2 identical over 12 bases. The CDR3 covers 19 residues. V lost 4 bases and J lost 0; bases outside the gene matches: 11. Germline-derived CDR1 and CDR2 are SGHRS and YFSETQ. The CDR3 DNA reads as TGCGCCAGCAGCCCTAACCATACGACTAGCGGGAGCTCCTACAATGAGCAGTTCTTC. Translated, it gives CASSPNHTTSGSSYNEQFF.

The chain links TRBV20-1 to TRBJ1-2; 7 bases agree with TRBD1. The V and J ends lost 3 bases and 0 bases, in that order; junction bases with no gene match: 1. CDR3 length: 13 residues. CDR1 is DFQATT, CDR2 SNEGSKA, per germline (reference sequence). As DNA, the CDR3 is TGCAGTGCTAGGGGGACAGCTAACTATGGCTACACCTTC. It is translated as CSARGTANYGYTF.

The chain uses TRBV4-1 and TRBJ2-1; no reliable D call. V gave up 2 bases and J gave up 8 bases, with 16 bases separating them. Germline loops: CDR1 MGHRA, CDR2 YSYEKL. This CDR3 is built from 15 residues. CDR3 DNA: TGCGCCAGCAGCCAAACCGGTCGTTGGGCCGATGAGCAGTTCTTC. This encodes CASSQTGRWADEQFF.

Many counts were recorded for this clonotype. The V call is TRBV6-1, the J call TRBJ1-6, with 9 bases that match TRBD1. The length of the CDR3 is 14 residues. The germline V gene has CDR1 MNHNS and CDR2 SASEGT. V lost 7 bases and J lost 7; bases outside the gene matches: 5. Here the CDR3 reads CASNPGTGNSPLHF. For the CDR3, the DNA is TGTGCCAGCAACCCCGGGACAGGGAATTCACCCCTCCACTTT.

This clonotype was detected a few times. The chain employs TRBV7-3 and TRBJ2-3; 7 nucleotides agree with TRBD2. The CDR3 extends over 16 amino acids. Germline V gives CDR1 SGHTA, CDR2 FQGTGA. V lost 5 bases to trimming and J lost 5 bases; unmatched junction nucleotides: 13. CDR3 sequence (DNA): TGTGCCAGCAGCCTAGCGGCCGCGGGCCACTTAGATACGCAGTATTTT. This gives the protein CASSLAAAGHLDTQYF.

The chain carries TRBV4-1 and TRBJ2-1; 9 nucleotides match TRBD1. CDR3 length equals 15 residues. Germline assignment: CDR1 MGHRA and CDR2 YSYEKL. J gave up 4 bases and V 3 bases, and 4 bases lay outside the gene matches. The CDR3, as DNA: TGCGCCAGCAGCCATCTCGGACAGGGGTACAATGAGCAGTTCTTC. The encoded protein is CASSHLGQGYNEQFF.

About this clonotype: Mismatch with germline at one junction end may stem from a read error. CDR3 bases: TGCGCCAGCAACCAAGGCAGTCATAGTGAAAAACTGTTTTTT. Its protein is CASNQGSHSEKLFF. J is TRBJ1-4 and V is TRBV4-1; D is ambiguous. The CDR3 loop spans 14 amino acids. The germline CDR1 and CDR2 sequences are MGHRA and YSYEKL.

The chain has TRBV12-3 or TRBV12-4 and TRBJ2-5; 7 nucleotides align to TRBD1. V shed 5 bases and J 4 bases; nucleotides not matched to a gene: 7. This CDR3 comprises 14 residues. This CDR3 is CASSPQQGIETQYF. The CDR3 region has the DNA TGTGCCAGCAGTCCGCAACAGGGGATAGAGACCCAGTACTTC.

This clonotype turned up a few times. The genes are TRBV29-1 and TRBJ2-1; D assignment may be TRBD1 or TRBD2 (5 bases each). Trimming stripped 4 bases from V and 7 bases from J, with 8 bases between. CDR1 SQVTM and CDR2 ANQGSEA come from the germline V gene. This CDR3 has 11 residues. The CDR3 DNA reads TGCAGCGTTGGGGGGTTAAATGAGCAGTTCTTC. This codes for CSVGGLNEQFF.

V is TRBV18 and J is TRBJ2-1; 8 nucleotides match TRBD1. Trimming took 3 bases from V and 11 from J; bases not matched to a gene: 9. This CDR3 has 14 amino acids. Germline V gives CDR1 KGHSH, CDR2 LQKENI. This CDR3 is CASSPGQETAKQFF. As DNA, the CDR3 is TGTGCCAGCTCACCGGGACAGGAGACCGCCAAGCAGTTCTTC.

The CDR3 DNA follows: TGTGCCAGCGACCCCCGTAGCAGCTCCTACGAGCAGTACTTC. As protein: CASDPRSSSYEQYF. The V gene is TRBV2, the J gene TRBJ2-7; no firm D call. Germline V gene data show CDR1 as SNHLY and CDR2 as FYNNEI. The V end lost 8 bases, the J end lost 0 bases, and 14 bases lay between the germline ends. CDR3 length equals 14 residues.

This clonotype occurred a few times. The J gene is TRBJ1-1, the V gene TRBV7-9; the D gene is possibly TRBD1 (6 bases). The CDR3 runs to 15 residues. Trimming stripped 3 bases from V and 0 bases from J, with 11 bases between. The germline gives CDR1 SEHNR, CDR2 FQNEAQ (reference sequence). CDR3 DNA sequence: TGTGCCAGCAGCTTCTCAGGGGTCCTGAACACTGAAGCTTTCTTT. As protein: CASSFSGVLNTEAFF.

This clonotype was seen ten or more times. The chain uses TRBV20-1 and TRBJ2-2; 9 nucleotides align to TRBD2. The CDR3 covers 17 residues. The germline gives CDR1 DFQATT, CDR2 SNEGSKA (reference sequence). V dropped 1 base and J dropped 5; count of bases not matched to a gene: 11. The CDR3 spells CSARVWKRGAQTGELFF. As DNA, the CDR3 is TGCAGTGCTAGAGTGTGGAAGCGGGGGGCCCAAACCGGGGAGCTGTTTTTT.

Many counts were recorded for this clonotype. This chain connects TRBV4-1 to TRBJ2-3; D perhaps matches TRBD1 (5 bases). CDR3 length: 12 amino acids. In germline, CDR1 is MGHRA, CDR2 YSYEKL. Trimming removed 1 base from V and 7 bases from J, with 6 bases in between. In nucleotides, the CDR3 is TGCGCCAGCAGCCAAGCAGGGTATACGCAGTATTTT. Protein sequence: CASSQAGYTQYF.

This clonotype was counted many times. The chain couples TRBV5-1 to TRBJ1-6; D might be TRBD1 (6 bases). V lost 4 bases, J lost 10 bases, and 15 bases lay in between. Germline CDR1 SGHRS, CDR2 YFSETQ. The CDR3 contains 14 residues. The CDR3 reads CASSGAEGESPLHF. In DNA, the CDR3 is TGCGCCAGCAGCGGCGCGGAGGGGGAATCACCCCTCCACTTT. Drawing the rest from reference TRBV5-1 and TRBJ1-6, the complete variable domain is KAGVTQTPRYLIKTRGQQVTLSCSPISGHRSVSWYQQTPGQGLQFLFEYFSETQRNKGNFPGRFSGRQFSNSRSEMNVSTLELGDSALYLCASSGAEGESPLHFGNGTRLTVT.

This clonotype appeared many times. The chain recombines TRBV7-2 with TRBJ2-7; D gene uncertain. Between the trimmed V and J ends, which lost 5 bases and 0 bases, there was a span of 5 bases. CDR3 length: 12 residues. The germline gives CDR1 SGHTA, CDR2 FQGNSA. This chain's CDR3 is CASSHNSYEQYF. As DNA, the CDR3 is TGTGCCAGCAGCCACAACTCCTACGAGCAGTACTTC.

This clonotype was seen repeatedly, ten times or more. This rearrangement joins TRBV12-3 or TRBV12-4 to TRBJ2-6; a weak D match, TRBD1 (5 bases). Trimming pared 6 bases from V and 1 base from J, leaving 7 bases between. This CDR3 spans 14 amino acids. The CDR3 DNA follows: TGTGCCAGCAGCGCAGGGTCTGGGGCCAACGTCCTGACTTTC. Its protein product is CASSAGSGANVLTF.

In this sample, this clonotype turned up a few times. The V call is TRBV5-1, the J call TRBJ1-2, with 10 bases matching TRBD1. CDR1 is SGHRS, CDR2 YFSETQ, per germline. Unmatched junction bases numbered 3, after V lost 0 bases and J lost 4 bases. The length of the CDR3 is 15 residues. The CDR3 bases are TGCGCCAGCAGCTTGGAGGACAGGGGGGTCTATGGCTACACCTTC. Protein sequence: CASSLEDRGVYGYTF.